This T cell receptor (beta chain) came from a study of cytomegalovirus exposure and HLA in healthy donors. Germline V gene sequence: CDR1 SGHRS, CDR2 YFSETQ. Trimming pared 0 bases from V and 10 bases from J, leaving 16 bases between. This CDR3 is built from 14 residues. Comments on this clone: Its specificity is not known.

Clones were sequenced by immunoSEQ multiplex PCR, and TCRdb holds only the in-frame ones, with some missing. The table has 250,000 to 300,000 clones, 90% seen once. Findings and limits, study-wide: In vitro, three CMV-associated chains proved specific for CMV antigens. TCR beta chains numbering approximately 150 were designated cytomegalovirus-associated.

The sequencing sample was made of PBMCs. The receptor's source is a woman between 18 and 30 years old in good health and CMV-seronegative. The chain carries TRBV5-1 and TRBJ1-2; D perhaps matches TRBD1 (6 bases). The DNA of the CDR3 is TGCGCCAGCAGCTTGGCCTGGACAGAGAGGGACTACACCTTC. Its protein is CASSLAWTERDYTF.